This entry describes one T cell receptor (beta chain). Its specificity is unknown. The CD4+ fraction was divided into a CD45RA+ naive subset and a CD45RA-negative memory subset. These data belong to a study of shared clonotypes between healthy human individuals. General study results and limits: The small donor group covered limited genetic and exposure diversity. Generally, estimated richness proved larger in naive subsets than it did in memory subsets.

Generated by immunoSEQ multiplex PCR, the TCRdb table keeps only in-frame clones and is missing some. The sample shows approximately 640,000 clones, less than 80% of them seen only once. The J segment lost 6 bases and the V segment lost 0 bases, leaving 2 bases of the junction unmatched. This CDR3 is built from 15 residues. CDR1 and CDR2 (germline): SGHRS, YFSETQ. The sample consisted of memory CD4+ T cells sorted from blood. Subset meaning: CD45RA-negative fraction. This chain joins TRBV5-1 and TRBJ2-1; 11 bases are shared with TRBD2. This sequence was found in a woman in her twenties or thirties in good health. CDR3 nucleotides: TGCGCCAGCAGCTTGGTAGCGGGAGGGTCCAATGAGCAGTTCTTC. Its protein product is CASSLVAGGSNEQFF.